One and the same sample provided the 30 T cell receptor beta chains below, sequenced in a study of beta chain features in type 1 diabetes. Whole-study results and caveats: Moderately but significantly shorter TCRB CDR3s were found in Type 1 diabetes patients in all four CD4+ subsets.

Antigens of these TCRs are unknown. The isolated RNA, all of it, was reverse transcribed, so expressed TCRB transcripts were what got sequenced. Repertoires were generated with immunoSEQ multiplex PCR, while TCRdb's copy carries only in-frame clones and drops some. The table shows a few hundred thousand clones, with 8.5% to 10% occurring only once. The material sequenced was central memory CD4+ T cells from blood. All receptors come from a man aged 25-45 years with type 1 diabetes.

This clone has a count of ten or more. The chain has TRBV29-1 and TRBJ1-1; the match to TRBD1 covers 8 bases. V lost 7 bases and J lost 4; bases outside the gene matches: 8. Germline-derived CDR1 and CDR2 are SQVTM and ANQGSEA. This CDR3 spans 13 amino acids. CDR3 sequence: CSGVQGARTEAFF. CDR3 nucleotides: TGCAGCGGCGTCCAGGGGGCCCGCACTGAAGCTTTCTTT.

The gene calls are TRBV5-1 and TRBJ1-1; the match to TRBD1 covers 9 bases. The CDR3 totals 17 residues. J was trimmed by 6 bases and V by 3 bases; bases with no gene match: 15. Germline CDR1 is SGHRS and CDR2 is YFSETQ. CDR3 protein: CASSWDRESNRRPEAFF. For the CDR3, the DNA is TGCGCCAGCAGCTGGGACAGGGAATCTAACAGACGCCCTGAAGCTTTCTTT.

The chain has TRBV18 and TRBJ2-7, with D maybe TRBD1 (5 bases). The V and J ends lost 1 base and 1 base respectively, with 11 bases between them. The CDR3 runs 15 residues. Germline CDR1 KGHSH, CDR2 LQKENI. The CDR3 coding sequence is TGTGCCAGCTCACCACGCCAGGGTTTATCCTACGAGCAGTACTTC. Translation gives CASSPRQGLSYEQYF.

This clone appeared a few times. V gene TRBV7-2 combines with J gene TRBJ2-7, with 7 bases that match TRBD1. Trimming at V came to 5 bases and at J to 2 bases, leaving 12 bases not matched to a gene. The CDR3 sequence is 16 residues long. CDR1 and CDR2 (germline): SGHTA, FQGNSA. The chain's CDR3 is CASSPDSDRITYEQYF. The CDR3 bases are TGTGCCAGCAGCCCCGATTCGGACAGGATCACCTACGAGCAGTACTTC. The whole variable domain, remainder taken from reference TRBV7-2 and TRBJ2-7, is GAGVSQSPSNKVTEKGKDVELRCDPISGHTALYWYRQSLGQGLEFLIYFQGNSAPDKSGLPSDRFSAERTGGSVSTLTIQRTQQEDSAVYLCASSPDSDRITYEQYFGPGTRLTVT.

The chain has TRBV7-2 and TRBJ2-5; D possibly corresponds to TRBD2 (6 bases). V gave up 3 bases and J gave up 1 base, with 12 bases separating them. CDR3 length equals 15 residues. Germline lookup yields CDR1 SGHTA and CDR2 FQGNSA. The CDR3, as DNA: TGTGCCAGCAGCTTTGGGGGACTGCCCCAAGAGACCCAGTACTTC. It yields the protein CASSFGGLPQETQYF.

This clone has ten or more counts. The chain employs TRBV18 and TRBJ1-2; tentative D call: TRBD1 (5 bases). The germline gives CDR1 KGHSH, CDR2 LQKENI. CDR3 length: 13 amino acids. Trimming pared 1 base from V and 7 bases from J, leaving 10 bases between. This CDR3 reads CASSPQGRSGYTF. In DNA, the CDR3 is TGTGCCAGCTCACCACAGGGGCGCAGTGGCTACACCTTC.

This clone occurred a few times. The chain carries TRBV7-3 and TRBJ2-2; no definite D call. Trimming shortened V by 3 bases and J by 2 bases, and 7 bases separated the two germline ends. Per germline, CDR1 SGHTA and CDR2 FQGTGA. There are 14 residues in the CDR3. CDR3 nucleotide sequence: TGTGCCAGCAGCTTGTCAAGTAACACCGGGGAGCTGTTTTTT. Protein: CASSLSSNTGELFF.

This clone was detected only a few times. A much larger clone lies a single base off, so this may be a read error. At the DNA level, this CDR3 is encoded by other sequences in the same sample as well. Here the CDR3 reads CASSRTDTQYF. The CDR3 nucleotides read TGTGCCAGCAGCCGTACAGATACGCAGTATTTT. The gene calls are TRBV11-2 and TRBJ2-3; no clear D. The ends were cut back, 5 bases at V and 3 bases at J, with 3 bases in the middle. This CDR3 is built from 11 residues. CDR1 SGHAT and CDR2 FQNNGV come from the germline V gene.

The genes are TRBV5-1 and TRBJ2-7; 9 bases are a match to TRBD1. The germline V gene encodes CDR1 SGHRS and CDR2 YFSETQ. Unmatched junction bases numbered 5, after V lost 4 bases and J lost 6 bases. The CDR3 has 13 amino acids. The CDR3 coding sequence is TGCGCCAGCAGCGGGGACAGGGAGGGCGAGCAGTACTTC. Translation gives CASSGDREGEQYF.

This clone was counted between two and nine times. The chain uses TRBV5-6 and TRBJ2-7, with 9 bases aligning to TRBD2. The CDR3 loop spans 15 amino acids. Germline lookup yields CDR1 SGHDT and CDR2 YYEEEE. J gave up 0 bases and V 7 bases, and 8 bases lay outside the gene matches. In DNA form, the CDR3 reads TGTGCCAGCGTCGAGCTAGCGGGGAACTCCTACGAGCAGTACTTC. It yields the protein CASVELAGNSYEQYF. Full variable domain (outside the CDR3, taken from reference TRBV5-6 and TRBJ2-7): DAGVTQSPTHLIKTRGQQVTLRCSPKSGHDTVSWYQQALGQGPQFIFQYYEEEERQRGNFPDRFSGHQFPNYSSELNVNALLLGDSALYLCASVELAGNSYEQYFGPGTRLTVT.

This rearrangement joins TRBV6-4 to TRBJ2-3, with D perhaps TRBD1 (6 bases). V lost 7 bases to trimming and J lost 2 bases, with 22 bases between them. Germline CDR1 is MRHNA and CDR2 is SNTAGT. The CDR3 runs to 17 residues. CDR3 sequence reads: CASIISATGYDTDTQYF. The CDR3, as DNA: TGTGCCAGCATTATATCCGCCACAGGGTACGACACAGATACGCAGTATTTT.

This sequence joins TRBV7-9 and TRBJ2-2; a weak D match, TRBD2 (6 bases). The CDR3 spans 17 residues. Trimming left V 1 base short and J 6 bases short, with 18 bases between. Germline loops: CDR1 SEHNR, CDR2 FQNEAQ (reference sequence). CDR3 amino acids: CASSLVRWDSLSGELFF. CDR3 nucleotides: TGTGCCAGCAGCTTAGTTCGTTGGGACTCCCTATCCGGGGAGCTGTTTTTT. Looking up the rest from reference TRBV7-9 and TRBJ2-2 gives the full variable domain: DTGVSQNPRHKITKRGQNVTFRCDPISEHNRLYWYRQTLGQGPEFLTYFQNEAQLEKSRLLSDRFSAERPKGSFSTLEIQRTEQGDSAMYLCASSLVRWDSLSGELFFGEGSRLTVL.

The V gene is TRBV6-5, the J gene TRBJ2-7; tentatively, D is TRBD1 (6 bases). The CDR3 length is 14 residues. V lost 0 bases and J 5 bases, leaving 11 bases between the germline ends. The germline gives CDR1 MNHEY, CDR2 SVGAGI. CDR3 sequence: CASSYSAGVHEQYF. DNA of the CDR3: TGTGCCAGCAGTTACTCGGCAGGGGTCCACGAGCAGTACTTC.

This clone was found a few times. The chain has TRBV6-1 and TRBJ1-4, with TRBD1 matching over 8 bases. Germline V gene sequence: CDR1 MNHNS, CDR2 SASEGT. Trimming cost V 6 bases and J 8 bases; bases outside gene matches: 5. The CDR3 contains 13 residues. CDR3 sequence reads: CASRTGTGEKLFF. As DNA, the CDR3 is TGTGCCAGCAGAACCGGGACAGGCGAAAAACTGTTTTTT.

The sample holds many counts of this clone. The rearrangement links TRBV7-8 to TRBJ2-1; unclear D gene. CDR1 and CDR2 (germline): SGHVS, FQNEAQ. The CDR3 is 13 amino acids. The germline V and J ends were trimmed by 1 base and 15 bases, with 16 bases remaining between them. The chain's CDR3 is CASSLGTLERPFF. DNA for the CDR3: TGTGCCAGCAGCTTAGGGACCCTTGAACGGCCGTTCTTC.

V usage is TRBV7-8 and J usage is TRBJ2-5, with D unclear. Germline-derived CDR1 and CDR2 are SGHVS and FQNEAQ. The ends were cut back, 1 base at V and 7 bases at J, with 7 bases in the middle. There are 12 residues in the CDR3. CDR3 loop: CASSLVPRTQYF. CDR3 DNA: TGTGCCAGCAGCTTAGTTCCCCGGACCCAGTACTTC.

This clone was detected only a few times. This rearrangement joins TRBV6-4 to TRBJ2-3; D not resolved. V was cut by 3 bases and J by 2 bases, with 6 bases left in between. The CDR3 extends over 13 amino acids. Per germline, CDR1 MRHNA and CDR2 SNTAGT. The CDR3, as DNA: TGTGCCAGCAGTGAAGGTCCCACAGATACGCAGTATTTT. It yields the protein CASSEGPTDTQYF.

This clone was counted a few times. CDR3 residues: CASSERTSGRVVYNEQFF. The CDR3 DNA is TGTGCCAGCAGTGAACGGACTAGCGGGAGGGTTGTCTACAATGAGCAGTTCTTC. This chain uses TRBV6-1 with TRBJ2-1; 15 bases are a match to TRBD2. This CDR3 has 18 amino acids. Germline V lookup: CDR1 MNHNS, CDR2 SASEGT. The V and J ends lost 2 bases and 3 bases, in that order; junction bases with no gene match: 5.

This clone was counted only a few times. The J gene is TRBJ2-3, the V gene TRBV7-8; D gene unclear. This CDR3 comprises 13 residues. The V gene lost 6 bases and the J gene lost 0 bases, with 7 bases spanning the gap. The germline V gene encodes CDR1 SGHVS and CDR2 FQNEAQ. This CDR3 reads CASRSSSTDTQYF. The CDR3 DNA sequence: TGTGCCAGCAGGTCTTCTAGCACAGATACGCAGTATTTT.

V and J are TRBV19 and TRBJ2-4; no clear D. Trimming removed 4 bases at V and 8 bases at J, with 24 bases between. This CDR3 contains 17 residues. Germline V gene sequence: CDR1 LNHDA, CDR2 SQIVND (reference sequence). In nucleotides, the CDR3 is TGTGCCAGTAGTACCCCCCGGGCCAAGGGAAGTGCGGACATTCAGTACTTC. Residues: CASSTPRAKGSADIQYF.

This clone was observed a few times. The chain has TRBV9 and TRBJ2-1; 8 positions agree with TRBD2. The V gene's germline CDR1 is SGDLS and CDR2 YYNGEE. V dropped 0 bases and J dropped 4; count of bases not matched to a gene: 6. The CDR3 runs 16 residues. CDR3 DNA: TGTGCCAGCAGCGTAGGAAATAGCGGGACGTACAATGAGCAGTTCTTC. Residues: CASSVGNSGTYNEQFF.

CDR3 amino acids: CASSVEVTGAGELFF. The CDR3 DNA sequence: TGTGCCAGCAGCGTAGAAGTAACCGGGGCCGGGGAGCTGTTTTTT. The rearrangement joins TRBV9 to TRBJ2-2; D might be TRBD2 (5 bases). CDR1 SGDLS and CDR2 YYNGEE come from the germline V gene. The CDR3 length is 15 residues. Trimming took off 0 bases at V and 6 bases at J, with 12 bases between the two ends.

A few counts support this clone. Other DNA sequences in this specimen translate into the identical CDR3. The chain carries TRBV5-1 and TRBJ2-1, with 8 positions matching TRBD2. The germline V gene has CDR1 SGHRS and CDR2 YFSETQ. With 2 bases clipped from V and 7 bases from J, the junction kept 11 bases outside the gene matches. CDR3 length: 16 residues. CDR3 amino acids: CASSFTPGLGANEQFF. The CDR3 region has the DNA TGCGCCAGCAGCTTTACCCCGGGACTAGGGGCGAATGAGCAGTTCTTC.

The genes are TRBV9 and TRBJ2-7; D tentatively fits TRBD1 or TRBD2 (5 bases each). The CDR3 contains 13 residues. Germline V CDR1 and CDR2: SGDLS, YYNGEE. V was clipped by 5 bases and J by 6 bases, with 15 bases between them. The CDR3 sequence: CASSTRTRGEQYF. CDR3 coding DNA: TGTGCCAGCAGTACCCGGACGAGGGGCGAGCAGTACTTC.

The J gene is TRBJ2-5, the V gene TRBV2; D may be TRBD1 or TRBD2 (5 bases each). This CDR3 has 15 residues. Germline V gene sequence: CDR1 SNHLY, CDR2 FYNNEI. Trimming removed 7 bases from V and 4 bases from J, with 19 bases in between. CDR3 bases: TGTGCCAGCATGAGGGATAGGCAGGGCGGAGAGACCCAGTACTTC. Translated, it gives CASMRDRQGGETQYF.

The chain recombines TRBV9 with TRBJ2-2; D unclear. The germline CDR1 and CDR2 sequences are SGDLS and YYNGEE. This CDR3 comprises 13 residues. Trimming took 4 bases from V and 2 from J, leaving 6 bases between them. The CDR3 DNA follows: TGTGCCAGCAGCCTAATTAACACCGGGGAGCTGTTTTTT. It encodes CASSLINTGELFF. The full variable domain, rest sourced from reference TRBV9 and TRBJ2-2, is DSGVTQTPKHLITATGQRVTLRCSPRSGDLSVYWYQQSLDQGLQFLIQYYNGEERAKGNILERFSAQQFPDLHSELNLSSLELGDSALYFCASSLINTGELFFGEGSRLTVL.

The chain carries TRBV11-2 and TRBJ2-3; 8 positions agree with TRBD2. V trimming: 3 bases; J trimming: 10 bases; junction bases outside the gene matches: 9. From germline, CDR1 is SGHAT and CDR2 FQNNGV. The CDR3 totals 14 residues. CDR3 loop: CASSLGREDDPQYF. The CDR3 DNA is TGTGCCAGCAGCTTGGGGCGGGAGGACGATCCGCAGTATTTT.

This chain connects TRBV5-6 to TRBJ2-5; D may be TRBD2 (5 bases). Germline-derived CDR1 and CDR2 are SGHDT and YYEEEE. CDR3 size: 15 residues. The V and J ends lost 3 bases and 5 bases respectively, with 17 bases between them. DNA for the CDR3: TGTGCCAGCAGCTCGGGTTACCGCTCGGGGGAGACCCAGTACTTC. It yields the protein CASSSGYRSGETQYF. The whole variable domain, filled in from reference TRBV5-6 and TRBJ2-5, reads DAGVTQSPTHLIKTRGQQVTLRCSPKSGHDTVSWYQQALGQGPQFIFQYYEEEERQRGNFPDRFSGHQFPNYSSELNVNALLLGDSALYLCASSSGYRSGETQYFGPGTRLLVL.

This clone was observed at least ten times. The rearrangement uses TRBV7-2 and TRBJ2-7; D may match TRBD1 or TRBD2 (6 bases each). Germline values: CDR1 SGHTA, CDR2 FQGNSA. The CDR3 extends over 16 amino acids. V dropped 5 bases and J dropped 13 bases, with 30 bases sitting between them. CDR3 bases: TGTGCCAGCAGCCCCATGGTTGGACAGCCCGGAGCGGGTTTATACTTC. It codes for CASSPMVGQPGAGLYF.

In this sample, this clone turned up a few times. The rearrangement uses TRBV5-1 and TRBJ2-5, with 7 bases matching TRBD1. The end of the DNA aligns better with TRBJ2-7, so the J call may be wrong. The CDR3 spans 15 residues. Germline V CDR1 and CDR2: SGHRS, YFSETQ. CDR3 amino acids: CASSRGGPNGYEQYF. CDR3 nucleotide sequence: TGCGCCAGCAGCCGAGGGGGCCCAAATGGCTACGAGCAGTACTTC.